Below, 10 T cell receptor beta chains from the same sample are listed, as sequenced in a study of CD8 T cells in Susac syndrome. It was with random hexamers that 0.5 to 1 ug RNA was reverse transcribed. Each CDR3 protein is one row after TCRdb ran MiXCR on the immunoSEQ multiplex PCR reads. The sample comprises around 170,000 distinct CDR3 sequences, about 96% of which are singletons, and approximately 0.12% rests with the top ten. The sample comprised CD4+ T cells from PBMCs. These receptors were obtained from a human donor with Susac syndrome.

The chain has TRBV9 and TRBJ1-2; D may be TRBD1 (5 bases). Trimming left V 0 bases short and J 8 bases short, with 17 bases between. The CDR3 length is 15 residues. The germline V gene has CDR1 SGDLS and CDR2 YYNGEE. CDR3 sequence reads: CASSVDQGRTSGYTF. The DNA for the CDR3 is TGTGCCAGCAGCGTAGATCAGGGACGGACGTCCGGCTACACCTTC.

This clonotype came up once. The rearrangement joins TRBV6-5 to TRBJ1-6, with D unresolved. Germline CDR1 MNHEY, CDR2 SVGAGI. V lost 2 bases to trimming and J lost 2 bases, with 4 bases between them. This CDR3 region has 14 residues. CDR3 bases: TGTGCCAGCAGTTACGAGGCCTATAATTCACCCCTCCACTTT. The encoded protein is CASSYEAYNSPLHF.

The rearrangement uses TRBV3-1 and TRBJ2-3, with TRBD1 identical over 8 bases. V shed 5 bases, J shed 4 bases, and the junction held 11 bases outside the gene matches. CDR1 LGHDT and CDR2 YNNKEL come from the germline V gene (reference sequence). This CDR3 has 16 amino acids. As DNA, the CDR3 is TGTGCCAGCAGCGCCCGGACAGGGATCGGGGCAGATACGCAGTATTTT. It codes for CASSARTGIGADTQYF.

The chain carries TRBV9 and TRBJ1-1; D possibly corresponds to TRBD1 (6 bases). CDR1 SGDLS and CDR2 YYNGEE come from the germline V gene. Trimming pared 6 bases from V and 4 bases from J, leaving 13 bases between. This CDR3 has 13 residues. For the CDR3, the DNA is TGTGCCAGCAATAGGGGGGGAGGCACTGAAGCTTTCTTT. Translating gives CASNRGGGTEAFF.

CDR3 in DNA: TGCAGCGTAGCAGGGCGGCGGGAGCAGTACGTC. Its protein product is CSVAGRREQYV. The V call is TRBV29-1, the J call TRBJ2-7, with D possibly being TRBD1 (5 bases). The CDR3 runs 11 residues. V was shortened by 6 bases and J by 7 bases, with 13 bases between the two germline ends. The germline gives CDR1 SQVTM, CDR2 ANQGSEA.

This chain connects TRBV5-4 to TRBJ2-5, with 7 bases identical to TRBD1. Germline V gene lookup returns CDR1 SGHNT and CDR2 YYREEE (reference sequence). The CDR3 runs to 14 residues. V lost 4 bases to trimming and J lost 2 bases; unmatched junction nucleotides: 5. The CDR3 protein is CASSRQGQQETQYF. CDR3 nucleotide sequence: TGTGCCAGCAGCCGACAGGGACAACAAGAGACCCAGTACTTC.

This clonotype was found a few times. V gene TRBV6-5 combines with J gene TRBJ1-6, with D perhaps TRBD1 (5 bases). The CDR3 is 16 amino acids. V lost 0 bases and J lost 8, with 14 bases in between. The germline CDR1 and CDR2 sequences are MNHEY and SVGAGI. The CDR3 DNA reads as TGTGCCAGCAGTTACTCGAACCCCTCCAGGGATTCACCCCTCCACTTT. It is translated as CASSYSNPSRDSPLHF.

This clonotype is a singleton in its sample. The chain employs TRBV30 and TRBJ2-6; 7 nucleotides match TRBD2. The germline gives CDR1 GTSNPN, CDR2 SVGIG (reference sequence). CDR3 length: 17 residues. Trimming at V came to 8 bases and at J to 1 base, leaving 14 bases not matched to a gene. CDR3 amino acids: CAADGGFIGSGANVLTF. For the CDR3, the DNA is TGTGCCGCTGACGGGGGGTTCATTGGTTCTGGGGCCAACGTCCTGACTTTC.

This sequence joins TRBV18 and TRBJ2-7, with 9 positions matching TRBD2. The CDR3 is 15 residues long. Germline assignment: CDR1 KGHSH and CDR2 LQKENI. V shed 4 bases, J shed 5 bases, and the junction held 9 bases outside the gene matches. DNA of the CDR3: TGTGCCAGCTCACAGTCGGGCGGGAGGGACCACGAGCAGTACTTC. As protein: CASSQSGGRDHEQYF.

The gene calls are TRBV29-1 and TRBJ2-5, with TRBD1 identical over 8 bases. Per germline, CDR1 SQVTM and CDR2 ANQGSEA. With 6 bases clipped from V and 1 base from J, the junction kept 10 bases outside the gene matches. The CDR3 length is 15 residues. The CDR3 here is CSVVPQGGSQETQYF. The CDR3 region has the DNA TGCAGCGTAGTACCACAGGGGGGATCCCAAGAGACCCAGTACTTC.